This TCR beta chain was recorded in a study of CD8 T cells in Susac syndrome. An input of about 0.5 to 1 ug of RNA was subjected to reverse transcription using random hexamers. From the immunoSEQ multiplex PCR reads, TCRdb called clonotypes with MiXCR, one entry per CDR3 protein. Of 400,000 or so distinct CDR3 sequences listed, about 85% were seen once; the top ten hold approximately 0.12%. This clonotype was counted a single time. The length of the CDR3 is 15 residues. Germline V lookup: CDR1 SGHRS, CDR2 YFSETQ. V lost 3 bases, J lost 5 bases, and 4 bases stayed unmatched. The sequence derives from a human donor with multiple sclerosis. Specimen: CD8+ T cells from PBMCs. The genes are TRBV5-1 and TRBJ2-1, with 11 bases identical to TRBD2. The CDR3 coding sequence is TGCGCCAGCAGCTCTAGACTAGCGGGAAACAATGAGCAGTTCTTC. Protein product: CASSSRLAGNNEQFF.